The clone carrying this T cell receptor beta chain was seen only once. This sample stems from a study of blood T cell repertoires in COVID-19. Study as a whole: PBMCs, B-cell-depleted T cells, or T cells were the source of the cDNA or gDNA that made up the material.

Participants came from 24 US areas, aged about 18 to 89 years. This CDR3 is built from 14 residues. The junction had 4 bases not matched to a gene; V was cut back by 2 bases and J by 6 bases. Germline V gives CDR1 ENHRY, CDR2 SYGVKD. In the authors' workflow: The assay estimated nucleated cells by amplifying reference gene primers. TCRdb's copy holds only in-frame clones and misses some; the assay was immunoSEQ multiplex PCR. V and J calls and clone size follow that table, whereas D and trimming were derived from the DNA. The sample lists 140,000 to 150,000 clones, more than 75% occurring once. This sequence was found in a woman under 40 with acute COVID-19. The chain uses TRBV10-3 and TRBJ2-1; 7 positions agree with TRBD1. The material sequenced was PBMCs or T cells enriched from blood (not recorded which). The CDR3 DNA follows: TGTGCCATCAGTGAGCTGGGACAGATCAATGAGCAGTTCTTC. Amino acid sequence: CAISELGQINEQFF.